Reported below is one T cell receptor beta chain. Its specific antigen is unknown. No base quality information exists; no much larger clone differs at one position. Receptor amplification or capture employed the immunoSEQ multiplex PCR assay. The immuneACCESS repertoire file appears here via TCRdb, limited to in-frame rearrangements. These files lack a portion of the clones; in checked studies, under half of the deficit traces to unresolved V genes, and the cause of the others is not known. The sample table shows approximately 94,000 clones, and 87% are seen once. Clones ranked in the top ten supply 18% of the sample. CDR1 LNHDA and CDR2 SQIVND were looked up in the germline V gene (reference sequence). The CDR3 has 12 amino acids, counting the end cysteine and phenylalanine. Of all the DNA, just the CDR3 is kept, 36 bases in frame from base 1. Cut back by 5 bases and 5 bases, the V and J ends lie 7 bases apart.

The data are from a study of control samples from healthy donors and cancer patients (dated by TCRdb to between 2020 and 2021). Recombination linked TRBV19 to TRBJ2-1; the D gene is not confidently resolved. The TCR comes from a woman in her forties or fifties in good health. The sequencing sample was made of blood. The DNA sequence is given as TGTGCCAGTAGTCACAGTGACAATGAGCAGTTCTTC. The translation is CASSHSDNEQFF.